Only one count was recorded for the clone carrying this T cell receptor (beta chain). This record comes from a study of blood T cell repertoires in COVID-19. Study-wide background: In each case, the material was cDNA or gDNA derived from T cells, B-cell-depleted T cells, or PBMCs.

Some clones are missing from TCRdb's copy, which holds only in-frame ones; the method was immunoSEQ multiplex PCR. Here the sample spans approximately 81,000 clones, roughly 89% being singletons. The CDR3 is 17 amino acids. CDR1 MNHNS and CDR2 SASEGT come from the germline V gene. V was clipped by 0 bases and J by 2 bases; unmatched bases: 7. This receptor was obtained from a woman between 50 and 59 years old in a cohort sampled during active COVID-19. The genes are TRBV6-1 and TRBJ1-2; 9 nucleotides match TRBD1. Material: peripheral blood. This CDR3 is CASSEAPTGGFNYGYTF. As DNA, the CDR3 is TGTGCCAGCAGTGAAGCACCTACAGGGGGCTTCAACTATGGCTACACCTTC.